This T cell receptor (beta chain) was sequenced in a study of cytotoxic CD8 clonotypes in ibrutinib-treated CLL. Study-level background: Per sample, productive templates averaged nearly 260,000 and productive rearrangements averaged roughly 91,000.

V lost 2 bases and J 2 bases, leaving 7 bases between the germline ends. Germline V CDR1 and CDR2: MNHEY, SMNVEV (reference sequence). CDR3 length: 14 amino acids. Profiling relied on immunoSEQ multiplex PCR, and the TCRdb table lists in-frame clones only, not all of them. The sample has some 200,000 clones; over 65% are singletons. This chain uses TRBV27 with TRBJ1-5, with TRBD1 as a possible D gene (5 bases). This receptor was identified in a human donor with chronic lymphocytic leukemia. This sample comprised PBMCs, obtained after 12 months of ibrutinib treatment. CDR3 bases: TGTGCCAGCAGTTTACAGGGCCGCAATCAGCCCCAGCATTTT. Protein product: CASSLQGRNQPQHF.